Below are 20 T cell receptor beta chains sequenced from a single sample in a study of tumor-infiltrating lymphocytes in glioblastoma multiforme. TCRB libraries came from RNA via three nested multiplex PCR rounds. TCRdb ran MiXCR on the multiplex PCR reads and lists one entry per CDR3 protein. The table lists fewer than 40,000 distinct CDR3 sequences, approximately 60% of them singletons, with roughly 31% in the top ten. The source material was brain tumor tissue. Receptors originate from a male donor with glioblastoma.

The chain uses TRBV10-2 and TRBJ1-5, with 7 bases identical to TRBD1. Unmatched junction bases numbered 12, after V lost 11 bases and J lost 5 bases. Germline-derived CDR1 and CDR2 are WSHSY and SAAADI. There are 14 residues in the CDR3. Written as DNA, the CDR3 is TGCGCCCAGACCCTTGGCGACAGGGATCAGCCCCAGCATTTT. Encoded protein: CAQTLGDRDQPQHF.

This clonotype was recorded only once. The CDR3 carries no conserved terminal phenylalanine or tryptophan, so it likely arises from a read error. The rearrangement links TRBV5-6 to TRBJ1-1; 7 bases map to TRBD1. Germline V lookup: CDR1 SGHDT, CDR2 YYEEEE. This CDR3 has 15 amino acids. The CDR3 DNA reads TGTACCAGCAGCTTGGCGTTAGACAGGGCCACTGAAGCTTTCTCT. It specifies CTSSLALDRATEAFS.

About this clonotype itself: This could be a read error, since a much larger clone is one nucleotide away. It is likely a read error, because the conserved phenylalanine at the end of the CDR3 is missing. The chain links TRBV7-9 to TRBJ2-2; TRBD2 is a possible D gene (5 bases). CDR1 is SEHNR, CDR2 FQNEAQ, per germline (reference sequence). The V gene lost 6 bases and the J gene lost 6 bases, with 14 bases spanning the gap. The CDR3 runs 14 residues. This chain's CDR3 is CASSREGFPGELFS. The CDR3 DNA follows: TGTGCCAGCAGTCGTGAGGGTTTTCCCGGGGAGCTGTTTTCT.

The J gene is TRBJ2-3, the V gene TRBV30; D gene uncertain. Trimming removed 4 bases at V and 6 bases at J, with 20 bases between. The CDR3 sequence is 15 residues long. Per germline, CDR1 GTSNPN and CDR2 SVGIG (reference sequence). CDR3 protein: CAWTEVRLLVDTQYF. CDR3 DNA: TGTGCCTGGACCGAAGTGAGACTCCTTGTCGATACGCAGTATTTT.

In this sample, this clonotype is medium-sized. V is TRBV6-1 and J is TRBJ1-6, with D possibly being TRBD1 (6 bases). Trimming stripped 2 bases from V and 7 bases from J, with 12 bases between. The CDR3 length is 15 residues. Per germline, CDR1 MNHNS and CDR2 SASEGT. DNA for the CDR3: TGTGCCAGCAGTGAATCAACAGGGTTCAATTCACCCCTCCACTTT. This gives the protein CASSESTGFNSPLHF.

This sequence joins TRBV18 and TRBJ2-5; D unclear. The V gene lost 4 bases and the J gene lost 4 bases, with 10 bases spanning the gap. The germline CDR1 and CDR2 sequences are KGHSH and LQKENI. The CDR3 spans 13 residues. The chain's CDR3 is CASSLGAGETQYF. The CDR3, as DNA: TGTGCCAGCTCACTTGGTGCCGGAGAGACCCAGTACTTC.

The chain employs TRBV6-6 and TRBJ1-5; no definite D call. The V gene's germline CDR1 is MNHNY and CDR2 SVGAGI (reference sequence). This CDR3 contains 13 residues. Between the trimmed V and J ends, which lost 3 bases and 7 bases, there was a span of 10 bases. Written as DNA, the CDR3 is TGTGCCAGCAGTTATGGAGGAGGACAGCCCCAGCATTTT. This translates into CASSYGGGQPQHF.

To note about this clonotype: A junction boundary mismatches the germline segment, possibly from a read error. The chain recombines TRBV11-2 with TRBJ2-1; D remains ambiguous. Germline CDR1 is SGHAT and CDR2 is FQNNGV. This CDR3 has 14 amino acids. The chain's CDR3 is CASSRRGSYNEQFF. The CDR3 DNA is TGTGCTAGCAGCCGAAGAGGTAGTTACAATGAGCAATTCTTC.

V and J are TRBV20-1 and TRBJ2-7; the match to TRBD2 covers 7 bases. Germline CDR1 and CDR2: DFQATT and SNEGSKA (reference sequence). This CDR3 contains 13 residues. V trimming: 5 bases; J trimming: 2 bases; junction bases outside the gene matches: 6. The CDR3 DNA reads as TGCAGTGCTGGGAGGGTCCTCACCTACGAGCAGTACTTC. This translates into CSAGRVLTYEQYF.

This clonotype has at least ten counts. This chain connects TRBV5-1 to TRBJ2-3; 8 nucleotides match TRBD2. CDR3 length: 12 amino acids. V was clipped by 9 bases and J by 0 bases; unmatched bases: 0. Germline loops: CDR1 SGHRS, CDR2 YFSETQ. The DNA for the CDR3 is TGCGCCACTAGCGGGAGCACAGATACGCAGTATTTT. Amino acids: CATSGSTDTQYF.

This clonotype has only a few counts. The germline gene is not matched at one end of the junction; a read error may be the cause. The rearrangement uses TRBV4-2 and TRBJ2-5; D possibly corresponds to TRBD2 (6 bases). Germline CDR1 reads LGHNA; CDR2 reads YNFKEQ. The CDR3 sequence is 15 residues long. The CDR3 loop reads CASSQEGQGGETQYF. DNA for the CDR3: TGTGCCAGCAGCCAAGAAGGGCAGGGCGGGGAGACACAGTACTTC.

Regarding this clonotype: This could be a read error, since a much larger clone is one nucleotide away. The conserved phenylalanine or tryptophan normally closing the CDR3 is absent here, so this likely arose from a read error. No DNA is shown, since the ends of the CDR3 on it are uncertain; the CDR3 is the one TCRdb lists. The chain carries TRBV1 and TRBJ1-2; whether TRBD1, the table's D call, matches the DNA was not checked. TRBV1 counts as a pseudogene. Counting both end residues, the CDR3 totals 15 amino acids. The CDR3 is CTSGTYRASNYGYTL.

This clonotype was seen more than once but under ten times. V usage is TRBV6-1 and J usage is TRBJ2-1, with 7 bases lining up with TRBD2. The V gene end was trimmed by 2 bases and the J gene end by 4 bases; junction bases not matched to a gene: 2. This CDR3 comprises 14 residues. Germline V gene sequence: CDR1 MNHNS, CDR2 SASEGT. The CDR3 spells CASSELAEYNEQFF. The CDR3 DNA reads TGTGCCAGCAGTGAACTAGCGGAGTACAATGAGCAGTTCTTC.

As concerns this clonotype: At one of its ends the junction is not consistent with the germline gene, which may arise from a read error. The CDR3 loop reads CAISNRAQNGDTQYF. In DNA, the CDR3 is TGTGCCATCAGCAACCGGGCTCAGAATGGAGATACGCAGTATTTT. The V call is TRBV11-2, the J call TRBJ2-3; D is undetermined. The CDR3 consists of 15 residues. Germline CDR1 SGHAT, CDR2 FQNNGV.

As regards this clonotype: At one end the junction does not follow the germline gene, possibly because of a read error. In nucleotides, the CDR3 is TGTGCCAGCGGTTCTCTAGCGGCTAGCACAGAAACGCAGTATTTT. Its translation: CASGSLAASTETQYF. The V call is TRBV6-5, the J call TRBJ2-3; TRBD2 matches at 7 bases. Germline V gives CDR1 MNHEY, CDR2 SVGAGI. The CDR3 is 15 amino acids.

Comments on this clonotype: This could be a read error, since a much larger clone is one nucleotide away. This chain connects TRBV10-3 to TRBJ1-5; D remains ambiguous. This CDR3 is 14 amino acids long. V dropped 6 bases and J dropped 6 bases, with 15 bases sitting between them. Germline values: CDR1 ENHRY, CDR2 SYGVKD. CDR3 nucleotide sequence: TGTGCCATCAGGGAGGACGCGGCGGGTCAGCCCCAGCATTTT. Encoded protein: CAIREDAAGQPQHF.

This chain joins TRBV19 and TRBJ2-1; 9 bases align to TRBD2. Germline V gene sequence: CDR1 LNHDA, CDR2 SQIVND (reference sequence). V dropped 3 bases and J dropped 6; count of bases not matched to a gene: 3. The CDR3 has 14 residues. DNA of the CDR3: TGTGCCAGTAGTATCGGAGCGGGGGGCAATGAGCAGTTCTTC. It encodes CASSIGAGGNEQFF.

The genes are TRBV6-2 or TRBV6-3 and TRBJ2-1; possibly TRBD1 or TRBD2 for D (5 bases each). Trimming cost V 7 bases and J 7 bases, with 20 bases left between them. The CDR3 runs 15 residues. Germline values: CDR1 MNHEY, CDR2 SVGEGT. The CDR3 sequence is CASNPREGERNEQFF. The CDR3 DNA reads as TGTGCCAGCAACCCCCGGGAAGGGGAAAGGAATGAGCAGTTCTTC.

In this sample, this clonotype turned up a few times. This sequence may be a read error, since a much larger clone differs from it by one base. V and J are TRBV5-6 and TRBJ2-5; 7 bases are shared with TRBD2. The CDR3 runs to 16 residues. Germline V CDR1 and CDR2: SGHDT, YYEEEE. CDR3 residues: CASSLVVAGYHETQYF. CDR3 DNA sequence: TGTGCCAGCAGCTTGGTGGTAGCGGGCTACCATGAGACCCAGTACTTC.

Notes on this clonotype: Its ends do not fully match the called genes, so a read error is possible. The rearrangement links TRBV7-9 to TRBJ1-3, with D perhaps TRBD1 (5 bases). CDR3 length equals 15 residues. Germline loops: CDR1 SEHNR, CDR2 FQNEAQ (reference sequence). The CDR3, as DNA: TGTGCCAACAGCTTAGCCGGAGGGGCTGGAAACACCATATATTTT. As protein: CANSLAGGAGNTIYF.